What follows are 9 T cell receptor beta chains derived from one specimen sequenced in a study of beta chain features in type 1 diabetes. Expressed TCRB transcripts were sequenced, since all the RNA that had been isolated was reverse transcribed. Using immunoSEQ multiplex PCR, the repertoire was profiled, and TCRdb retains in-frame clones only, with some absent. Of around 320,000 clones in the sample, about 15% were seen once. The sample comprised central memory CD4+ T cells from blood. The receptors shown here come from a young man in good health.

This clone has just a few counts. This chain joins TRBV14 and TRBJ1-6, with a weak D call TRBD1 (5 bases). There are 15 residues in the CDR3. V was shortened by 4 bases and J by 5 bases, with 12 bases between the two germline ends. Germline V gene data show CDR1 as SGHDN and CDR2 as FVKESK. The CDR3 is CASSPWARDNSPLHF. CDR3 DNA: TGTGCCAGCAGCCCATGGGCCAGGGATAATTCACCCCTCCACTTT.

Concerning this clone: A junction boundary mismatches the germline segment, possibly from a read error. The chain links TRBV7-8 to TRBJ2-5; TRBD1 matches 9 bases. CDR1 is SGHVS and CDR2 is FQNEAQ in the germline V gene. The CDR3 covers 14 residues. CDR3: CANSPRTGEKAQYF. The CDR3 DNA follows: TGTGCCAACAGCCCACGGACAGGGGAGAAGGCCCAGTACTTC.

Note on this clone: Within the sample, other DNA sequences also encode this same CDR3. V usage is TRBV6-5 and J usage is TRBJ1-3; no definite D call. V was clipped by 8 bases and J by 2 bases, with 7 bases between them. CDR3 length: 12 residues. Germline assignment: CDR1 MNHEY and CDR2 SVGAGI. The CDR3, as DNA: TGTGCCAGCCGCGGGCCTGGAAACACCATATATTTT. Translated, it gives CASRGPGNTIYF.

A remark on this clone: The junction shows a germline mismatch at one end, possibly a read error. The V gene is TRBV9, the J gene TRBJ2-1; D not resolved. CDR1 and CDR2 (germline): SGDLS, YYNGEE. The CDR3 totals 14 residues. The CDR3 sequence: CASSPQGDFRLLLF. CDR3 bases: TGTGCCAGCAGCCCCCAAGGTGACTTCCGTTTGCTGCTCTTC.

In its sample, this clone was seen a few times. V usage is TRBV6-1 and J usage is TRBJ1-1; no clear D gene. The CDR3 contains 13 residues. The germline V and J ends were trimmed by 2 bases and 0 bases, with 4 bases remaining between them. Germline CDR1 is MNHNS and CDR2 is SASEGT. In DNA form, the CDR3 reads TGTGCCAGCAGTGAACGCATGAACACTGAAGCTTTCTTT. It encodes CASSERMNTEAFF.

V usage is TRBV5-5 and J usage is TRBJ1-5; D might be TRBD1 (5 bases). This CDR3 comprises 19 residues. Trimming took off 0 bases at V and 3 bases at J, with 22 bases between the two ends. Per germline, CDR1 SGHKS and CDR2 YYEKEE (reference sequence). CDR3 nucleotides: TGTGCCAGCAGCTTGGGGGTGGCGGGGACGTGGGAGCTCAATCAGCCCCAGCATTTT. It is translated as CASSLGVAGTWELNQPQHF. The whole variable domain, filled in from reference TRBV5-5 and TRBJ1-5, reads DAGVTQSPTHLIKTRGQQVTLRCSPISGHKSVSWYQQVLGQGPQFIFQYYEKEERGRGNFPDRFSARQFPNYSSELNVNALLLGDSALYLCASSLGVAGTWELNQPQHFGDGTRLSIL.

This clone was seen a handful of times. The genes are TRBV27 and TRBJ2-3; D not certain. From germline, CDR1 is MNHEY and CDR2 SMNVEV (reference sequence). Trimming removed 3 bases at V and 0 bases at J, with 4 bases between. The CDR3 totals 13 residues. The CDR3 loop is CASSFWSTDTQYF. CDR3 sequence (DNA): TGTGCCAGCAGTTTTTGGAGCACAGATACGCAGTATTTT.

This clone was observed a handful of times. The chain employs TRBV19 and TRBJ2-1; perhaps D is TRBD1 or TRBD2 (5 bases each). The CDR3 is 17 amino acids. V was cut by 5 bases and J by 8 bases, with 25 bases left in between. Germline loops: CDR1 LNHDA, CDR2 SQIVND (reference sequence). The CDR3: CASSPSKRDLLKYEQFF. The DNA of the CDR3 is TGTGCCAGTAGTCCGTCGAAGAGGGACCTCCTCAAATATGAGCAGTTCTTC.

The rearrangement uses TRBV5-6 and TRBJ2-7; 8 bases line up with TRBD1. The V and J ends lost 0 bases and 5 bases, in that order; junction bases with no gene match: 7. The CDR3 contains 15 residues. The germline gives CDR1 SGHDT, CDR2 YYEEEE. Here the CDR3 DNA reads TGTGCCAGCAGCTTGGTGTCAGGGGGCGTAGACGAGCAGTACTTC. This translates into CASSLVSGGVDEQYF.